Listed here are 3 T cell receptor beta chains from one sample, sequenced in a study of shared clonotypes between healthy human individuals. Generated by immunoSEQ multiplex PCR, the TCRdb table keeps only in-frame clones and is missing some. The sample records some 2.3 million clones, over 85% being singletons. Sequencing was performed on naive CD4+ T cells from PBMCs. As to subset: CD45RA+ positively selected. The source is a man between 18 and 29 years old in good health. Some clones in this sample may be carry-over from other donors' samples.

The rearrangement uses TRBV18 and TRBJ2-5; no clear D. CDR3 size: 14 residues. In germline, CDR1 is KGHSH, CDR2 LQKENI. Trimming pared 2 bases from V and 2 bases from J, leaving 9 bases between. DNA for the CDR3: TGTGCCAGCTCACCAAGCTTGGGGCAAGAGACCCAGTACTTC. This gives the protein CASSPSLGQETQYF.

V usage is TRBV25-1 and J usage is TRBJ2-1; 7 positions match TRBD2. The germline gives CDR1 MGHDK, CDR2 SYGVNS. The CDR3 spans 15 residues. V dropped 6 bases and J dropped 3; count of bases not matched to a gene: 8. In DNA, the CDR3 is TGTGCCAGCAGGGGGGGGATAGCGGGCTACAATGAGCAGTTCTTC. This sequence encodes CASRGGIAGYNEQFF.

The chain employs TRBV7-2 and TRBJ2-3; D not certain. CDR3 length equals 13 residues. Trimming removed 4 bases from V and 5 bases from J, with 10 bases in between. Germline values: CDR1 SGHTA, CDR2 FQGNSA. The chain's CDR3 is CASSSRLVDTQYF. The DNA for the CDR3 is TGTGCCAGCAGCTCACGTCTAGTAGATACGCAGTATTTT.